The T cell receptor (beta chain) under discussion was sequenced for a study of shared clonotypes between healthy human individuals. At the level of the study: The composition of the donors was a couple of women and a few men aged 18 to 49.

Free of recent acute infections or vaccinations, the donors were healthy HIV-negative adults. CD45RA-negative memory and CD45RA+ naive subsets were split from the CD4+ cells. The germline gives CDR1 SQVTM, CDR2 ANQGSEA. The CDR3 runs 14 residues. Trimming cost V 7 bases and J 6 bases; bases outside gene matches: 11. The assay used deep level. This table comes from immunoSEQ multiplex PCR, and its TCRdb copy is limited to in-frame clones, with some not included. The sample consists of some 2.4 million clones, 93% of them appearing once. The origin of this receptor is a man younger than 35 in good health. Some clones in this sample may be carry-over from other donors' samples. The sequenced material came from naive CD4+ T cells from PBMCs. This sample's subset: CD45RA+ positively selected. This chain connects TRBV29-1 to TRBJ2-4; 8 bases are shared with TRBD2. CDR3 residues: CSAGQAGVANIQYF. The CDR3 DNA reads TGCAGCGCCGGACAAGCGGGAGTGGCAAACATTCAGTACTTC.